The 21 T cell receptor beta chains listed next were all sequenced from one sample in a study of T cells in localized non-small cell lung cancer. Libraries were prepared by immunoSEQ multiplex PCR; TCRdb keeps only in-frame clonotypes and omits some of them. This repertoire shows some 56,000 clones, 80% to 90% found once; its top ten account for roughly 5.5%. This material consisted of peripheral blood, taken before any cancer treatment. Source of these receptors: a woman aged 35 to 69 with stage I lung adenocarcinoma.

This clone occurred once. The chain couples TRBV30 to TRBJ1-1; 8 positions agree with TRBD1. This CDR3 region has 13 residues. Trimming removed 1 base from V and 5 bases from J; junction bases left unmatched: 3. The germline V gene has CDR1 GTSNPN and CDR2 SVGIG (reference sequence). The CDR3 DNA reads as TGTGCCTGGAGTGGACAGGGGAGAACTGAAGCTTTCTTT. This gives the protein CAWSGQGRTEAFF.

The rearrangement uses TRBV6-1 and TRBJ1-5; D gene ambiguous. The CDR3 extends over 15 amino acids. The ends were cut back, 4 bases at V and 4 bases at J, with 14 bases in the middle. Germline CDR1 and CDR2: MNHNS and SASEGT. The CDR3: CASSATPDLNQPQHF. CDR3 coding DNA: TGTGCCAGCAGTGCCACCCCAGATCTAAATCAGCCCCAGCATTTT.

The chain has TRBV6-5 and TRBJ2-7, with D unclear. CDR3 size: 11 residues. From germline, CDR1 is MNHEY and CDR2 SVGAGI. V gave up 4 bases and J gave up 7 bases, with 8 bases separating them. CDR3 region: CASSSIGEQYF. CDR3 DNA sequence: TGTGCCAGCAGTTCAATTGGAGAGCAGTACTTC.

V and J are TRBV5-1 and TRBJ2-5; D remains unclear. Trimming removed 3 bases from V and 3 bases from J, with 3 bases in between. CDR1 is SGHRS, CDR2 YFSETQ, per germline. This CDR3 has 11 residues. The CDR3 reads CASSYEETQYF. CDR3 nucleotides: TGCGCCAGCAGCTACGAAGAGACCCAGTACTTC.

The rearrangement joins TRBV27 to TRBJ1-6, with D possibly TRBD1 on 5 matching bases. The CDR3 has 14 residues. The ends were cut back, 6 bases at V and 10 bases at J, with 16 bases in the middle. The germline V gene encodes CDR1 MNHEY and CDR2 SMNVEV (reference sequence). In nucleotides, the CDR3 is TGTGCCAGCAGCATCAACTCGCGGGGGTCACCCCTCCACTTT. It encodes CASSINSRGSPLHF.

DNA of the CDR3: TGTGCCAGCAGTGGACCGACAGGGAAAGGGGGCTACACCTTC. Translation: CASSGPTGKGGYTF. This chain uses TRBV6-5 with TRBJ1-2; TRBD1 aligns across 7 bases. Germline V gene data show CDR1 as MNHEY and CDR2 as SVGAGI. Losses at the gene ends were 5 bases for V and 8 bases for J; bases not matched to a gene: 11. The CDR3 has 14 residues.

This sequence joins TRBV7-8 and TRBJ1-2, with a tentative D call TRBD1 (5 bases). Trimming stripped 5 bases from V and 1 base from J, with 11 bases between. This CDR3 contains 14 residues. Germline CDR1 reads SGHVS; CDR2 reads FQNEAQ. CDR3 in amino acids: CASSNSDSNYGYTF. The CDR3 region has the DNA TGTGCCAGCAGCAATAGCGACAGTAACTATGGCTACACCTTC.

V and J are TRBV4-1 and TRBJ1-4; D unclear. Germline CDR1 is MGHRA and CDR2 is YSYEKL. This CDR3 is 13 amino acids long. V was cut by 2 bases and J by 14 bases, with 15 bases left in between. The CDR3 reads CASSQSEPRSLFF. The CDR3 nucleotides are TGCGCCAGCAGCCAATCGGAACCTAGATCTCTGTTTTTT.

The chain links TRBV5-1 to TRBJ2-7; D may be TRBD1 (6 bases). Germline CDR1 SGHRS, CDR2 YFSETQ. The V gene lost 1 base and the J gene lost 2 bases, with 13 bases spanning the gap. The CDR3 contains 15 residues. The CDR3 reads CASSLIADRAYEQYF. As DNA, the CDR3 is TGCGCCAGCAGCTTGATTGCGGACAGAGCCTACGAGCAGTACTTC. Based on the CDR3 plus reference TRBV5-1 and TRBJ2-7, the full variable domain is KAGVTQTPRYLIKTRGQQVTLSCSPISGHRSVSWYQQTPGQGLQFLFEYFSETQRNKGNFPGRFSGRQFSNSRSEMNVSTLELGDSALYLCASSLIADRAYEQYFGPGTRLTVT.

The V call is TRBV14, the J call TRBJ1-1; no reliable D call. CDR1 is SGHDN, CDR2 FVKESK, per germline. The CDR3 extends over 14 amino acids. V gave up 1 base and J gave up 4 bases, with 10 bases separating them. As DNA, the CDR3 is TGTGCCAGCAGCCAAGTAAGGTCGGGCACTGAAGCTTTCTTT. It is translated as CASSQVRSGTEAFF.

The chain links TRBV18 to TRBJ2-3; D tentatively reads TRBD1 or TRBD2 (6 bases each). Looked up from germline, CDR1 is KGHSH and CDR2 is LQKENI. This CDR3 has 15 amino acids. V gave up 1 base and J gave up 5 bases, with 13 bases separating them. CDR3 bases: TGTGCCAGCTCACCACGGGGGGCTAACCAAGATACGCAGTATTTT. Protein product: CASSPRGANQDTQYF.

The genes are TRBV28 and TRBJ1-4; 9 positions agree with TRBD1. The J segment lost 0 bases and the V segment lost 2 bases, leaving 4 bases of the junction unmatched. Germline CDR1 reads MDHEN; CDR2 reads SYDVKM. The CDR3 runs to 17 residues. As DNA, the CDR3 is TGTGCCAGCAGTTTACGGGACAGGGCTGCAACTAATGAAAAACTGTTTTTT. Amino acids: CASSLRDRAATNEKLFF.

This chain links TRBV18 with TRBJ1-6; no clear D. V lost 1 base and J 0 bases, leaving 7 bases between the germline ends. The germline V gene encodes CDR1 KGHSH and CDR2 LQKENI. The CDR3 runs 16 residues. The CDR3 sequence is CASSPRGSSYNSPLHF. In DNA, the CDR3 is TGTGCCAGCTCACCACGAGGATCCTCCTATAATTCACCCCTCCACTTT.

The rearrangement joins TRBV19 to TRBJ1-1; perhaps TRBD1 as D (5 bases). V was pared by 7 bases and J by 4 bases, with 13 bases between. Germline CDR1 LNHDA, CDR2 SQIVND (reference sequence). CDR3 length: 13 amino acids. This CDR3 reads CASNKGGGTEAFF. The CDR3 coding sequence is TGTGCCAGTAACAAGGGTGGGGGCACTGAAGCTTTCTTT.

The chain has TRBV5-1 and TRBJ1-6; no definite D call. The CDR3 has 14 residues. Trimming took 0 bases from V and 5 from J, leaving 6 bases between them. CDR1 is SGHRS and CDR2 is YFSETQ in the germline V gene. The CDR3 DNA reads TGCGCCAGCAGCTTGGACGGTAATAATTCACCCCTCCACTTT. It translates to CASSLDGNNSPLHF.

The CDR3 region is CASSLRRSTGAQNTEAFF. The CDR3 DNA sequence: TGTGCCAGCAGCTTAAGGCGTTCGACAGGGGCACAGAACACTGAAGCTTTCTTT. The rearrangement links TRBV7-2 to TRBJ1-1, with 8 bases matching TRBD1. V gave up 2 bases and J gave up 1 base; unmatched junction bases: 12. The CDR3 extends over 18 amino acids. Germline V gene sequence: CDR1 SGHTA, CDR2 FQGNSA.

The chain carries TRBV6-5 and TRBJ1-3; D is undetermined. Looked up from germline, CDR1 is MNHEY and CDR2 is SVGAGI. V lost 6 bases and J lost 0, with 9 bases in between. This CDR3 has 14 amino acids. The CDR3 coding sequence is TGTGCCAGCAGAGACGGTGGCTCTGGAAACACCATATATTTT. Protein sequence: CASRDGGSGNTIYF.

The sample holds one count of this clone. V usage is TRBV6-5 and J usage is TRBJ1-1; D uncertain. Germline V gene lookup returns CDR1 MNHEY and CDR2 SVGAGI. V shed 6 bases and J shed 9 bases, with 11 bases lying between them. The CDR3 sequence is 11 residues long. For the CDR3, the DNA is TGTGCCAGCAGCAATTACGTCCAAGCTTTCTTT. Its translation is CASSNYVQAFF.

This clone has more than one count but fewer than ten. This chain uses TRBV19 with TRBJ1-6; D may be TRBD1 (6 bases). This CDR3 region has 13 residues. CDR1 is LNHDA, CDR2 SQIVND, per germline (reference sequence). Trimming took 7 bases from V and 5 from J, leaving 9 bases between them. Written as DNA, the CDR3 is TGTGCCAGTAAGGACAGCCATAATTCACCCCTCCACTTT. Encoded protein: CASKDSHNSPLHF. Supplemented by reference TRBV19 and TRBJ1-6, the full variable domain reads DGGITQSPKYLFRKEGQNVTLSCEQNLNHDAMYWYRQDPGQGLRLIYYSQIVNDFQKGDIAEGYSVSREKKESFPLTVTSAQKNPTAFYLCASKDSHNSPLHFGNGTRLTVT.

The chain is built from TRBV7-9 and TRBJ2-7; tentatively, D is TRBD1 (6 bases). V was clipped by 1 base and J by 0 bases, with 16 bases between them. CDR3 length equals 17 residues. Germline CDR1 reads SEHNR; CDR2 reads FQNEAQ (reference sequence). In DNA, the CDR3 is TGTGCCAGCAGCTTAGGACAGGATCCCTGGAGCTCCTACGAGCAGTACTTC. Translating gives CASSLGQDPWSSYEQYF.

The rearrangement uses TRBV7-2 and TRBJ2-4, with D uncertain. Germline CDR1 reads SGHTA; CDR2 reads FQGNSA. This CDR3 is built from 11 residues. The germline V and J ends were trimmed by 4 bases and 8 bases, with 6 bases remaining between them. CDR3 coding DNA: TGTGCCAGCAGCTCCCGCCACATTCAGTACTTC. This codes for CASSSRHIQYF. The variable domain in full, completed from reference TRBV7-2 and TRBJ2-4, reads GAGVSQSPSNKVTEKGKDVELRCDPISGHTALYWYRQSLGQGLEFLIYFQGNSAPDKSGLPSDRFSAERTGGSVSTLTIQRTQQEDSAVYLCASSSRHIQYFGAGTRLSVL.